This is a list of T cell receptor beta chains from one sample in a study of blood T cell repertoires in COVID-19. Repertoires were generated with immunoSEQ multiplex PCR, while TCRdb's copy carries only in-frame clones and drops some. The data show around 270,000 clones, around 92% seen once. Sequencing used peripheral blood. The source of these receptors is a person aged 18 to 29 with COVID-19, enrolled during active disease. Both conserved end residues are part of each CDR3. A D gene is named only where the DNA matches it firmly. Clone size is not always given. Where it is, it says once, few, many or a class for expanded clones.

j_call: TRBJ1-2
v_call: TRBV6-6
d_call: NA
clone_size: NA
cdr3_aa: CASSYSTGSGYTF
cdr3_nt: TGTGCCAGCAGTTACTCTACAGGGAGTGGCTACACCTTC

j_call: TRBJ1-5
v_call: TRBV9
d_call: TRBD1
clone_size: NA
cdr3_aa: CASSVAGGPQPQHF
cdr3_nt: TGTGCCAGCAGCGTAGCAGGGGGTCCTCAGCCCCAGCATTTT

j_call: TRBJ1-5
v_call: TRBV5-8
d_call: TRBD1
clone_size: NA
cdr3_aa: CASSLNSRDRSLNQPQHF
cdr3_nt: TGTGCCAGCAGCTTGAACAGCCGGGACAGGAGCCTCAATCAGCCCCAGCATTTT

j_call: TRBJ1-2
v_call: TRBV28
d_call: TRBD1
clone_size: NA
cdr3_aa: CASSLDGRGRGYTF
cdr3_nt: TGTGCCAGCAGTTTGGACGGCAGGGGGCGAGGCTACACCTTC

j_call: TRBJ2-7
v_call: TRBV29-1
d_call: TRBD2
clone_size: NA
cdr3_aa: CSVEGEGSYEQYF
cdr3_nt: TGCAGCGTTGAAGGGGAGGGATCCTACGAGCAGTACTTC

j_call: TRBJ2-2
v_call: TRBV3-1/TRBV3-2
d_call: TRBD1
clone_size: NA
cdr3_aa: CASSQRTGGLGGELFF
cdr3_nt: TGTGCCAGCAGCCAAAGAACAGGGGGCCTCGGCGGGGAGCTGTTTTTT

j_call: TRBJ2-5
v_call: TRBV11-3
d_call: TRBD2
clone_size: NA
cdr3_aa: CASSLWGGQETQYF
cdr3_nt: TGTGCCAGCAGCCTATGGGGGGGACAAGAGACCCAGTACTTC

j_call: TRBJ2-3
v_call: TRBV12-3/TRBV12-4
d_call: NA
clone_size: once
cdr3_aa: CASRRLVTQYF
cdr3_nt: TGTGCCAGCAGGCGGTTAGTGACGCAGTATTTT

j_call: TRBJ2-7
v_call: TRBV7-9
d_call: NA
clone_size: once
cdr3_aa: CASSLEDRVEQYF
cdr3_nt: TGTGCCAGCAGCTTAGAAGATCGGGTCGAGCAGTACTTC

j_call: TRBJ1-4
v_call: TRBV5-1
d_call: TRBD1
clone_size: NA
cdr3_aa: CASSQPTTGTGGPQPLSTNEKLFF
cdr3_nt: TGCGCCAGCAGCCAACCGACGACCGGGACAGGGGGCCCCCAACCTCTCTCAACTAATGAAAAACTGTTTTTT

j_call: TRBJ2-7
v_call: TRBV6-1
d_call: NA
clone_size: once
cdr3_aa: CASSEETGLGSYEQYF
cdr3_nt: TGTGCCAGCAGTGAAGAAACGGGTTTGGGCTCCTACGAGCAGTACTTC

j_call: TRBJ1-2
v_call: TRBV9
d_call: NA
clone_size: NA
cdr3_aa: CASSVEDSYGYTF
cdr3_nt: TGTGCCAGCAGCGTAGAGGACAGCTATGGCTACACCTTC

j_call: TRBJ2-7
v_call: TRBV18
d_call: TRBD1
clone_size: once
cdr3_aa: CASSSGTEYEQYF
cdr3_nt: TGTGCCAGCTCATCCGGGACAGAGTACGAGCAGTACTTC

j_call: TRBJ2-5
v_call: TRBV19
d_call: TRBD2
clone_size: NA
cdr3_aa: CASSPPGLAGVHGNWETQYF
cdr3_nt: TGTGCCAGTAGTCCCCCGGGACTAGCGGGAGTTCACGGTAACTGGGAGACCCAGTACTTC

j_call: TRBJ1-5
v_call: TRBV27
d_call: NA
clone_size: NA
cdr3_aa: CASSPSGAQPQHF
cdr3_nt: TGTGCCAGCAGTCCGTCTGGGGCCCAGCCCCAGCATTTT

j_call: TRBJ1-1
v_call: TRBV10-3
d_call: TRBD1
clone_size: NA
cdr3_aa: CAISPTGTGNTEAFF
cdr3_nt: TGTGCCATCAGCCCGACCGGGACAGGGAACACTGAAGCTTTCTTT

j_call: TRBJ2-7
v_call: TRBV5-1
d_call: NA
clone_size: NA
cdr3_aa: CASSLGRRGTSYEQYF
cdr3_nt: TGCGCCAGCAGCTTGGGGAGAAGGGGGACCTCCTACGAGCAGTACTTC

j_call: TRBJ1-2
v_call: TRBV7-9
d_call: NA
clone_size: NA
cdr3_aa: CASTTTDAGNYNYGYTF
cdr3_nt: TGTGCCAGCACCACCACCGACGCAGGGAACTATAACTATGGCTACACCTTC

j_call: TRBJ1-1
v_call: TRBV2
d_call: NA
clone_size: NA
cdr3_aa: CASSGFLQGTEAFF
cdr3_nt: TGTGCCAGCAGTGGCTTTTTACAGGGCACTGAAGCTTTCTTT

j_call: TRBJ1-5
v_call: TRBV7-9
d_call: NA
clone_size: NA
cdr3_aa: CASSSGVYSNQPQHF
cdr3_nt: TGTGCCAGCAGCTCCGGGGTTTATAGCAATCAGCCCCAGCATTTT

j_call: TRBJ1-1
v_call: TRBV19
d_call: NA
clone_size: NA
cdr3_aa: CASSFNRETEAFF
cdr3_nt: TGTGCCAGTAGTTTCAACAGGGAAACTGAAGCTTTCTTT

j_call: TRBJ2-3
v_call: TRBV19
d_call: TRBD2
clone_size: NA
cdr3_aa: CASMTSGTSTDTQYF
cdr3_nt: TGTGCCAGTATGACTAGCGGGACCAGCACAGATACGCAGTATTTT

j_call: TRBJ2-1
v_call: TRBV7-6
d_call: TRBD2
clone_size: NA
cdr3_aa: CASSLTSAGGSNEQFF
cdr3_nt: TGTGCCAGCAGTCTCACTTCAGCGGGAGGGAGCAATGAGCAGTTCTTC

j_call: TRBJ1-3
v_call: TRBV19
d_call: NA
clone_size: NA
cdr3_aa: CASSIGTSSSGNTIYF
cdr3_nt: TGTGCCAGTAGTATTGGCACGTCATCCTCTGGAAACACCATATATTTT

j_call: TRBJ1-1
v_call: TRBV7-2
d_call: NA
clone_size: few
cdr3_aa: CASSLGQGGF
cdr3_nt: TGTGCCAGCAGCTTAGGGCAGGGTGGATTT

j_call: TRBJ1-3
v_call: TRBV28
d_call: TRBD1
clone_size: few
cdr3_aa: CASTEGAGNTIYF
cdr3_nt: TGTGCCAGTACCGAGGGGGCCGGAAACACCATATATTTT

j_call: TRBJ1-1
v_call: TRBV11-1
d_call: TRBD1
clone_size: NA
cdr3_aa: CASSLRQGGTEAFF
cdr3_nt: TGTGCCAGCAGCTTAAGGCAGGGGGGCACTGAAGCTTTCTTT

j_call: TRBJ2-5
v_call: TRBV7-2
d_call: NA
clone_size: NA
cdr3_aa: CASSFPDGEPQAKETQYF
cdr3_nt: TGTGCCAGCAGCTTTCCGGACGGGGAGCCCCAGGCGAAAGAGACCCAGTACTTC

j_call: TRBJ1-4
v_call: TRBV25-1
d_call: NA
clone_size: NA
cdr3_aa: CASSDFKKLFF
cdr3_nt: TGTGCCAGCAGTGATTTTAAAAAACTGTTTTTT

j_call: TRBJ2-1
v_call: TRBV25-1
d_call: NA
clone_size: once
cdr3_aa: CASSGQYEQFF
cdr3_nt: TGTGCCAGCAGTGGGCAGTATGAGCAGTTCTTC

j_call: TRBJ2-7
v_call: TRBV6-1
d_call: NA
clone_size: NA
cdr3_aa: CASSESRGPYEQYF
cdr3_nt: TGTGCCAGCAGTGAATCTCGAGGCCCCTACGAGCAGTACTTC

j_call: TRBJ2-1
v_call: TRBV28
d_call: NA
clone_size: NA
cdr3_aa: CASSSYPPTRDSTNEQFF
cdr3_nt: TGTGCCAGCAGTTCTTACCCCCCTACTCGGGATTCTACGAATGAGCAGTTCTTC

j_call: TRBJ2-7
v_call: TRBV4-1
d_call: NA
clone_size: NA
cdr3_aa: CASSQATAPHEQYF
cdr3_nt: TGCGCCAGCAGCCAAGCGACAGCCCCCCACGAGCAGTACTTC

j_call: TRBJ2-7
v_call: TRBV4-3
d_call: TRBD1
clone_size: NA
cdr3_aa: CASSQTGVYEQYF
cdr3_nt: TGCGCCAGCAGCCAGACAGGGGTCTACGAGCAGTACTTC

j_call: TRBJ1-3
v_call: TRBV6-5
d_call: NA
clone_size: NA
cdr3_aa: CASSFRGSGNTIYF
cdr3_nt: TGTGCCAGCAGTTTCAGGGGATCGGGAAACACCATATATTTT

j_call: TRBJ2-2
v_call: TRBV7-9
d_call: TRBD2
clone_size: NA
cdr3_aa: CASRLRRLANTNETGELFF
cdr3_nt: TGTGCCAGCAGGCTAAGAAGACTAGCGAACACTAATGAAACCGGGGAGCTGTTTTTT

j_call: TRBJ2-7
v_call: TRBV19
d_call: TRBD1
clone_size: NA
cdr3_aa: CASSIGQGAFEQYF
cdr3_nt: TGTGCCAGTAGTATAGGACAGGGGGCGTTTGAGCAGTACTTC

j_call: TRBJ1-2
v_call: TRBV19
d_call: NA
clone_size: NA
cdr3_aa: CASREIKDYGYTF
cdr3_nt: TGTGCCAGCAGGGAAATAAAGGACTATGGCTACACCTTC

j_call: TRBJ2-7
v_call: TRBV5-1
d_call: TRBD2
clone_size: NA
cdr3_aa: CASSLDPRGLAGGPYEQYF
cdr3_nt: TGCGCCAGCAGCTTGGATCCCCGAGGGCTAGCGGGAGGGCCCTACGAGCAGTACTTC

j_call: TRBJ2-3
v_call: TRBV5-1
d_call: NA
clone_size: NA
cdr3_aa: CASSLWGATTDTQYF
cdr3_nt: TGCGCCAGCAGCTTGTGGGGAGCGACAACAGATACGCAGTATTTT

j_call: TRBJ2-3
v_call: TRBV27
d_call: NA
clone_size: once
cdr3_aa: CASSLTREDTQYF
cdr3_nt: TGTGCCAGCAGTTTAACGCGGGAAGATACGCAGTATTTT

j_call: TRBJ1-2
v_call: TRBV25-1
d_call: TRBD1
clone_size: NA
cdr3_aa: CASSPTGGNYGYTF
cdr3_nt: TGTGCCAGCAGTCCGACAGGGGGAAACTATGGCTACACCTTC

j_call: TRBJ2-1
v_call: TRBV6-4
d_call: TRBD2
clone_size: NA
cdr3_aa: CASSSLAGGVNEQFF
cdr3_nt: TGTGCCAGCAGTTCTCTAGCGGGAGGTGTCAATGAGCAGTTCTTC

j_call: TRBJ2-2
v_call: TRBV6-4
d_call: TRBD1
clone_size: NA
cdr3_aa: CASSADRTRNTGELFF
cdr3_nt: TGTGCCAGCAGTGCGGACAGGACCCGGAACACCGGGGAGCTGTTTTTT

j_call: TRBJ2-2
v_call: TRBV30
d_call: NA
clone_size: NA
cdr3_aa: CAWRGGAGELFF
cdr3_nt: TGTGCCTGGAGGGGGGGAGCCGGGGAGCTGTTTTTT

j_call: TRBJ1-1
v_call: TRBV7-9
d_call: TRBD1
clone_size: NA
cdr3_aa: CASSLSLGGSNTEAFF
cdr3_nt: TGTGCCAGCAGCCTCTCTTTAGGGGGCTCGAACACTGAAGCTTTCTTT

j_call: TRBJ2-3
v_call: TRBV7-9
d_call: NA
clone_size: once
cdr3_aa: CASSPESGTQYF
cdr3_nt: TGTGCCAGCAGCCCGGAGAGCGGTACGCAGTATTTT

j_call: TRBJ2-1
v_call: TRBV5-1
d_call: TRBD2
clone_size: NA
cdr3_aa: CASSPAGLAYNEQFF
cdr3_nt: TGCGCCAGCAGCCCCGCAGGACTAGCCTACAATGAGCAGTTCTTC

j_call: TRBJ1-6
v_call: TRBV5-6
d_call: NA
clone_size: NA
cdr3_aa: CASSSRRNNSPLHF
cdr3_nt: TGTGCCAGCAGCTCTAGACGGAATAATTCACCCCTCCACTTT

j_call: TRBJ2-7
v_call: TRBV12-3/TRBV12-4
d_call: NA
clone_size: NA
cdr3_aa: CANSQTYEQYF
cdr3_nt: TGTGCCAACAGTCAGACCTACGAGCAGTACTTC

j_call: TRBJ1-5
v_call: TRBV19
d_call: NA
clone_size: NA
cdr3_aa: CASSTGGNQPQHF
cdr3_nt: TGTGCCAGTAGTACAGGGGGCAATCAGCCCCAGCATTTT

j_call: TRBJ1-2
v_call: TRBV29-1
d_call: NA
clone_size: NA
cdr3_aa: CSVEVEGPNYGYTF
cdr3_nt: TGCAGCGTTGAGGTGGAGGGTCCCAACTATGGCTACACCTTC

j_call: TRBJ1-2
v_call: TRBV4-1
d_call: NA
clone_size: NA
cdr3_aa: CASSQDLRVHYGYTF
cdr3_nt: TGCGCCAGCAGCCAAGACCTACGGGTTCACTATGGCTACACCTTC

j_call: TRBJ2-3
v_call: TRBV5-1
d_call: TRBD2
clone_size: NA
cdr3_aa: CASSPTSGSTDTQYF
cdr3_nt: TGCGCCAGCAGCCCCACTAGCGGGAGCACAGATACGCAGTATTTT

j_call: TRBJ1-5
v_call: TRBV19
d_call: NA
clone_size: NA
cdr3_aa: CASSIEFRQGSNQPQHF
cdr3_nt: TGTGCCAGTAGTATAGAGTTCCGGCAGGGCAGCAATCAGCCCCAGCATTTT

j_call: TRBJ2-3
v_call: TRBV5-1
d_call: NA
clone_size: NA
cdr3_aa: CASSLGQDTQYF
cdr3_nt: TGCGCCAGCAGCTTGGGGCAGGATACGCAGTATTTT

j_call: TRBJ2-3
v_call: TRBV11-3
d_call: NA
clone_size: NA
cdr3_aa: CASSLGAGSTDTQYF
cdr3_nt: TGTGCCAGCAGCTTAGGGGCGGGGAGCACAGATACGCAGTATTTT

j_call: TRBJ1-4
v_call: TRBV9
d_call: TRBD1
clone_size: NA
cdr3_aa: CASSLTGGHEKLFF
cdr3_nt: TGTGCCAGCAGCCTTACAGGGGGCCATGAAAAACTGTTTTTT

j_call: TRBJ2-1
v_call: TRBV28
d_call: TRBD2
clone_size: once
cdr3_aa: CASSSSSGRYNEQFF
cdr3_nt: TGTGCCAGCAGTTCATCTAGCGGGCGTTACAATGAGCAGTTCTTC